In this sample, the clone carrying this T cell receptor (beta chain) turned up many times. Its antigen is not identified. TCRdb reprocessed the RT-PCR reads with MiXCR, giving one entry per CDR3 protein. The sample lists hundreds of thousands of distinct CDR3 sequences, about 10% occurring once. This sample was included in a study of response to subunit inactivated influenza vaccine. Study observations and caveats: Each seasonal flu vaccination may recruit only limited new T cells, authors suggested.

The CDR3 length is 15 residues. J was trimmed by 3 bases and V by 2 bases; bases with no gene match: 4. CDR1 and CDR2 from the germline V gene are LNHNV and YYDKDF (reference sequence). Separately, the same data were catalogued under a study of T cells expressing NK-cell markers. From that report: 5'RACE template switching with UMIs produced the TCR beta cDNA. Sorted CD3+CD56+NKG2C+, CD3+CD56+NKG2C- and CD3+CD56-NKG2C+ T cells supplied TCR beta repertoires. The share of CD8+ T cells held by dominant NKG2C+ clonotypes was roughly 1.0-7.5% in about 6 donors.

V usage is TRBV15 and J usage is TRBJ2-1; 7 bases map to TRBD2. The TCR sequence derives from a man aged 50 to 60 who received an inactivated influenza vaccine. Specimen: PBMCs from blood, collected on the day of vaccination. This chain's CDR3 is CATSRQGGLYNEQFF. The CDR3 DNA sequence: TGTGCCACCAGCAGACAGGGAGGGCTCTACAATGAGCAGTTCTTC.